Included here is one TCR beta chain sequence, with context. This clonotype was observed many times. No cognate antigen has been identified for it. Within one base of it there is no much larger clone, and no base qualities were kept. TCR beta CDR3 regions were amplified from RNA transcripts for repertoire sequencing. HTBI primers and the Qiagen OneStep RT-PCR kit were used in a first-round RT-PCR, which was followed by a second-round multiplex PCR, size selection and purification. The libraries underwent paired-end sequencing with 100 bp reads on an Illumina HiSeq2000. Processing in the source paper ran as follows. SOAPnuke was used for read processing, and reads with adapters, uncalled bases, a mean Phred below 15, or no exact constant-primer or identifier match were discarded. COPE v1.2.5 was used to merge the high-quality paired reads. Each unique nucleotide sequence was defined as a clonotype, and clonotypes were aligned to IMGT TRB V, D and J references with MiTCR v1.1. Analysis was restricted to V-J combinations with a frequency above 0.0001, which covered 98% to 99.2% of repertoires. A TCR clonal expansion and chaos score per V-J combination was defined as the ratio of F50 clonal expansion to chaos observed in the TCRdist matrix. Features were reduced by Welch's t-statistics and random forest to approximately 12 V-J combinations, which fed a naive Bayes classifier. The Morisita-Horn index was used to measure how similar the thyroid and blood repertoires were. TCRdb reprocessed the public reads (quality trimming at Q25 with fastp, clone calling with MiXCR) and kept in-frame beta chains. Each CDR3 protein gets just one entry, which takes the most common genes and DNA from the rows behind it. TCRdb, not the authors, supplied the V and J calls. The sample data list 650,000 to 900,000 distinct CDR3 sequences, and roughly two fifths of these were observed just once. In total, the top ten clones hold 44% of the sample.

These data come from a study of Graves' ophthalmopathy and Graves' hyperthyroidism (dated by TCRdb to 2016 to 2018). Background for the entire study: Peripheral blood samples were taken at the time of initial diagnosis, before any treatment was given. Following sampling, methimazole starting at 30 mg daily was administered to hyperthyroidism patients, and high-dose intravenous methylprednisolone was administered to ophthalmopathy patients. In over 5 hyperthyroidism patients, the T-cell repertoire of thyroid tissue was compared with the T-cell repertoire of blood. In total, approximately 130 blood samples were TCR-sequenced: 40 to 45 ophthalmopathy, some 75 hyperthyroidism and roughly 17 hyperthyroidism-to-ophthalmopathy patients. To explore V-J signatures that distinguish ophthalmopathy from hyperthyroidism, a discovery set of about 99 patients was enrolled, made up of 40 to 45 with ophthalmopathy and some 56 with stable hyperthyroidism. For independent validation, a separate cohort was made up of around 19 hyperthyroidism patients plus 17 patients who later progressed from hyperthyroidism to ophthalmopathy. The study used signatures of the TCR beta repertoire to tell Graves' ophthalmopathy apart from Graves' hyperthyroidism and to predict which patients would progress to ophthalmopathy. General findings and caveats noted by the study authors: In validation, the model predicted ophthalmopathy progression with about 71% sensitivity and roughly 78% specificity; 12 predicted patients were CT-confirmed with GO in a median of 6.5 months. The 13-signature model separated ophthalmopathy from stable hyperthyroidism with 87.88% sensitivity and approximately 81% specificity in cross-validation, and 80%/75% in the test set. Most of the expanded thyroid clonotypes with a frequency above 0.001 were also detected in blood, and it was suggested that the thyroid immune response may be reflected by blood repertoires. No statistical method was used to predetermine the sample size, and group allocation was not hidden from the investigators.

Patients with ophthalmopathy had moderately to severely active disease, with a Clinical Activity Score of 3 or more, a NOSPECS grade of 4 or more, and a disease duration of less than 3 months. Anyone with other autoimmune diseases, uncontrolled infections, pregnancy or lactation was excluded from the study. Clinical symptoms, serum thyroxine, TRAb, thyroid ultrasound and orbital computed tomography formed the basis of the diagnosis. Ficoll-Paque density gradient centrifugation was used to isolate PBMCs from around 10 ml of fresh peripheral blood. Trizol reagent was used to extract the total RNA, and its quality was then checked on an Agilent 2100 Bioanalyzer. From a lookup of the germline V gene, CDR1 and CDR2 are SNHLY and FYNNEI. Including cysteine and phenylalanine, the CDR3 has 14 amino acids. CDR3 DNA only is kept here, 42 bases in frame from base 1. V is pared back by 3 bases and J by 0 bases, with 8 bases lying between the germline termini.

Here the chain combines TRBV2 and TRBJ1-2, with a weak D call of TRBD1 (5 bases match). Sequencing used peripheral blood. This TCR came from an adult man with Graves' ophthalmopathy. The CDR3 protein: CASSETEANYGYTF. The DNA sequence is TGTGCCAGCAGTGAGACAGAAGCTAACTATGGCTACACCTTC.